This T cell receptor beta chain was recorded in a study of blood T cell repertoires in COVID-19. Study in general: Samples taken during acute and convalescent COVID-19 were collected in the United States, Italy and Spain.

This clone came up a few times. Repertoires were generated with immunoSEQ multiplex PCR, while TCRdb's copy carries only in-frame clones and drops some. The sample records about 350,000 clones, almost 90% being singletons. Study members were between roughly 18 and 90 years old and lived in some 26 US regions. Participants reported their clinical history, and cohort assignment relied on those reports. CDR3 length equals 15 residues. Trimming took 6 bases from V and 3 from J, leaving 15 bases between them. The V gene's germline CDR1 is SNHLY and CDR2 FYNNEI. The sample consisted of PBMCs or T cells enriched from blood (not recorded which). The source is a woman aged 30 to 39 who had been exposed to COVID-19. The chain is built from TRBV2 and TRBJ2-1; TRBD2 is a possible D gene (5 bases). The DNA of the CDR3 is TGTGCCAGCAGGCCCCCCGGGGTATTCTACAATGAGCAGTTCTTC. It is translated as CASRPPGVFYNEQFF.